This T cell receptor (beta chain) came from a study of blood T cell repertoires in COVID-19. CDR1 and CDR2 from the germline V gene are MGHRA and YSYEKL. The ends lost 6 bases at V and 6 bases at J; junction bases unmatched: 13. The CDR3 runs 15 residues. Sequenced by immunoSEQ multiplex PCR; TCRdb stores in-frame clones only, minus some. Of 250,000 to 350,000 clones in the sample, around 82% were seen once. The chain is built from TRBV4-1 and TRBJ1-2; 7 positions match TRBD1. The sequencing input was peripheral blood. The sequence came from a person aged 70 to 85 with COVID-19, enrolled during active disease. The CDR3 is CASRPIRGTVDGYTF. The CDR3 bases are TGCGCCAGCAGACCTATCAGGGGGACCGTAGATGGCTACACCTTC.